The following is a T cell receptor (beta chain) sequence with its context. Its antigen is not known. V lost 4 bases and J lost 4; bases outside the gene matches: 18. This CDR3 is built from 19 residues. The germline gives CDR1 SGHRS, CDR2 YFSETQ. These data are taken from a study of resident and recirculating memory T cells in vitiligo. Study in general: No cells were sorted; samples were homogenized just before genomic DNA extraction. Study-level results: No single dominant TCR clone appeared; lesion clonality varied.

Patients' lesions had not changed for the previous 6 months. Sequencing was performed with immunoSEQ multiplex PCR; in TCRdb, only in-frame clones are kept and a portion is missing. The sample contains 55,000 to 75,000 clones, approximately 89% of which appear only once. The chain links TRBV5-1 to TRBJ2-1; 9 bases agree with TRBD2. Sequencing was performed on blood. The TCR sequence derives from a male donor with vitiligo. The CDR3 sequence is CASSQISGGRGILYNEQFF. CDR3 sequence (DNA): TGCGCCAGCAGCCAGATTAGCGGGGGCCGCGGTATTTTATACAATGAGCAGTTCTTC.